This is a list of T cell receptor beta chains from one sample in a study of blood T cell repertoires in COVID-19. Libraries were prepared by immunoSEQ multiplex PCR; TCRdb keeps only in-frame clonotypes and omits some of them. The data hold about 120,000 clones, with more than 75% observed a single time. Sequencing input: peripheral blood. All receptors come from a man between 60 and 75 years old with acute or convalescent COVID-19. Both conserved end residues are part of each CDR3.

J,V,CDR3
TRBJ1-1,TRBV5-5,CASSSNTNTEAFF
TRBJ2-1,TRBV7-2,CASSFIVAGGNEQFF
TRBJ2-1,TRBV25-1,CASSEGSGDEQFF
TRBJ1-5,TRBV19,CASKRGRAQPQHF
TRBJ1-1,TRBV6-6,CASSASRDRYEAFF
TRBJ2-7,TRBV14,CASSQDRKQGDEQYF
TRBJ1-6,TRBV7-2,CASSSAAGQGWPLHF
TRBJ1-1,TRBV4-3,CASSQADRENEAFF
TRBJ1-3,TRBV28,CASSSQTGSGNTIYF
TRBJ2-1,TRBV5-6,CASSGGLNPYNEQFF
TRBJ1-4,TRBV4-3,CASSQGQGSEKLFF
TRBJ1-1,TRBV30,CAWVPGQGTEAFF
TRBJ1-2,TRBV19,CASSVVGLTNYGYTF
TRBJ1-2,TRBV4-1,CASSPTQSPSGYTF
TRBJ2-7,TRBV6-2/TRBV6-3,CASSLGQGHYEQYF
TRBJ2-5,TRBV28,CASSTPGSGHGRTQYF
TRBJ1-1,TRBV2,CASSESDRGNTEAFF
TRBJ2-1,TRBV6-2/TRBV6-3,CASSYSSRDRTANEQFF
TRBJ2-3,TRBV5-6,CASSPGTVDTQYF
TRBJ1-5,TRBV7-2,CASSLKGVQDHQPQHF
TRBJ2-7,TRBV6-6,CASSYFGDSGEQYF
TRBJ2-1,TRBV2,CASSPDRVYNEQFF
TRBJ2-1,TRBV7-9,CASSFGEVEQFF
TRBJ2-7,TRBV6-5,CASRPSGGFYEQYF
TRBJ1-1,TRBV27,CASSLIQNTEAFF
TRBJ1-2,TRBV19,CASSNRGGSEGYTF
TRBJ1-2,TRBV27,CASSSRDRPQHAYGYTF
TRBJ2-1,TRBV19,CASVRSAGPYNEQFF
TRBJ2-7,TRBV5-5,CASSFELWANEQYF
TRBJ2-7,TRBV5-1,CASSGTEPYEQYF